This T cell receptor beta chain derives from a study of blood T cell repertoires in COVID-19. Study in general: Collection of acute and convalescent COVID-19 samples took place in the United States, Italy and Spain.

As processed by the authors: Amplification from reference gene primers served as the basis for estimated nucleated cell counts. Repertoires were generated with immunoSEQ multiplex PCR, while TCRdb's copy carries only in-frame clones and drops some. V and J calls and clone size are copied from that table; D and trimming were computed from the DNA. The table shows about 280,000 clones, with about nine tenths occurring only once. V was shortened by 8 bases and J by 1 base, with 17 bases between the two germline ends. This CDR3 spans 15 amino acids. Germline V lookup: CDR1 MGHDK, CDR2 SYGVNS. Enrolment of Seattle patients took place during active infection, and they were followed longitudinally.

This rearrangement joins TRBV25-1 to TRBJ1-1, with D possibly being TRBD1 (6 bases). This sequence originates from a woman aged 25 to 39 with COVID-19, enrolled during active disease. Sequenced input: peripheral blood. The CDR3 reads CASPLLQGPNTEAFF. CDR3 nucleotides: TGTGCCAGCCCACTTTTACAGGGCCCGAACACTGAAGCTTTCTTT.